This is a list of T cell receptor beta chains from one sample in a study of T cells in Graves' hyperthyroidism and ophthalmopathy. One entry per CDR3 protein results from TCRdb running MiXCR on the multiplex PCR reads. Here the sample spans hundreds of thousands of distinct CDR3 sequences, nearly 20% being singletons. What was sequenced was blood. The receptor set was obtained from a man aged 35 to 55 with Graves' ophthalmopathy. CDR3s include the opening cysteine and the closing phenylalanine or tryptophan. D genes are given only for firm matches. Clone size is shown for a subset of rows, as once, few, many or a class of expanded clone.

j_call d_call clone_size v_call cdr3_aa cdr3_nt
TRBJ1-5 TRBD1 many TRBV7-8 CASSLVGLGQVNQPQHF TGTGCCAGCAGCCTAGTAGGTCTTGGACAGGTCAATCAGCCCCAGCATTTT
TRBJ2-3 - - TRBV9 CASSVAQGIHTDTQYF TGTGCCAGCAGCGTAGCGCAGGGGATTCACACAGATACGCAGTATTTT
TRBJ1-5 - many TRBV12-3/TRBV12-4 CASRPMTLQGRVNQPQHF TGTGCCAGCAGACCTATGACCCTACAGGGACGGGTCAATCAGCCCCAGCATTTT
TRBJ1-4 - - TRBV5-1 CASSLAGGWLNEKLFF TGCGCCAGCAGCTTGGCCGGTGGGTGGTTGAATGAAAAACTGTTTTTT
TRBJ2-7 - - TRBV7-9 CASSFLIYEQYF TGTGCCAGCAGCTTCCTAATCTACGAGCAGTACTTC
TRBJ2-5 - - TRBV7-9 CAMSGASVQETQYF TGTGCCATGTCCGGAGCTAGCGTCCAAGAGACCCAGTACTTC
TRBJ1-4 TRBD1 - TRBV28 CASSSPPGQGVEKLFF TGTGCCAGCAGTTCCCCTCCGGGACAGGGTGTTGAAAAACTGTTTTTT
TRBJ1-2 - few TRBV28 CASSLLPGQLGSGCTF TGTGCCAGCAGTTTACTCCCGGGACAATTGGGAAGTGGCTGCACCTTC
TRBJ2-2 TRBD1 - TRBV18 CASSPRTGGNTGELFF TGTGCCAGCTCACCCCGGACAGGGGGGAACACCGGGGAGCTGTTTTTT
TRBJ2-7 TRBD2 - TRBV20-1 CSARDGTSGAKSSYEQYF TGCAGTGCTAGAGATGGGACTAGCGGGGCGAAAAGCTCCTACGAGCAGTACTTC
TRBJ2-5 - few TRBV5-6 CASSLLVSKETQYF TGTGCCAGCAGCTTACTAGTCTCAAAAGAGACCCAGTACTTC
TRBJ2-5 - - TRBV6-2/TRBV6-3 CASRRAPAETQYF TGTGCCAGCAGGCGGGCTCCCGCAGAGACCCAGTACTTC
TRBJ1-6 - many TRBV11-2 CASSPDGGYNSPLHF TGTGCCAGCAGCCCAGACGGGGGATATAATTCACCCCTCCACTTT
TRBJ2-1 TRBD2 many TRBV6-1 CASSEGEAGYNEQFF TGTGCCAGCAGTGAGGGGGAAGCGGGGTACAATGAGCAGTTCTTC
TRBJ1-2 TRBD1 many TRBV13 CASSRTSRRDSNYGYTF TGTGCCAGCAGCCGAACCTCTCGACGGGACAGTAACTATGGCTACACCTTC
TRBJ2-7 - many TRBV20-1 CSASTYQSSYEQYF TGCAGTGCTAGTACCTATCAGAGCTCCTACGAGCAGTACTTC
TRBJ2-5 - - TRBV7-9 CASSPPLGQETQYF TGTGCCAGCAGCCCCCCCCTTGGACAAGAGACCCAGTACTTC
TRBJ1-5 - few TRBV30 CAWSVRASGGQPQHF TGTGCCTGGAGTGTACGGGCCTCGGGCGGTCAGCCCCAGCATTTT
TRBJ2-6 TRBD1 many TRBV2 CASKGGRFGGANVLTF TGTGCCAGCAAAGGGGGCCGCTTTGGAGGGGCCAACGTCCTGACTTTC
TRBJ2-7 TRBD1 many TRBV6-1 CASSPARTGVYEQYF TGTGCCAGCAGTCCAGCGCGGACAGGGGTCTACGAGCAGTACTTC
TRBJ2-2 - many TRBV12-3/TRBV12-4 CASSFKGGPGELFF TGTGCCAGCAGTTTTAAGGGGGGGCCCGGGGAGCTGTTTTTT
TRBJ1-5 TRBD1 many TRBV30 CAWGTGLDQPQHF TGTGCCTGGGGGACAGGGCTAGATCAGCCCCAGCATTTT
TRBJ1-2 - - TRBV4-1 CASSHLPRDRRLNYGYTF TGCGCCAGCAGCCACCTCCCCCGCGACAGGAGACTTAACTATGGCTACACCTTC
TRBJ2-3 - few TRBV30 CAWGLATDTQYF TGTGCCTGGGGGTTAGCGACAGATACGCAGTATTTT
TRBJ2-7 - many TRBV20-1 CSASRPLAVYYEQYF TGCAGTGCTAGTCGTCCCTTGGCGGTATACTACGAGCAGTACTTC
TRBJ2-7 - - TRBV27 CASSLGLLGKYEQYF TGTGCCAGCAGTTTAGGGTTATTGGGGAAGTACGAGCAGTACTTC
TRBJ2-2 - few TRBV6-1 CASRDPTTGRRDTGELFF TGTGCCAGCAGGGACCCTACTACAGGGCGAAGGGACACCGGGGAGCTGTTTTTT